This is a list of T cell receptor beta chains from one sample in a study of T cells in Graves' hyperthyroidism and ophthalmopathy. MiXCR, applied by TCRdb to the multiplex PCR reads, yields one record per CDR3 protein. The sample holds roughly 500,000 distinct CDR3 sequences, about 22% seen once. What was sequenced was blood. These TCRs come from a woman in her sixties or seventies with Graves' ophthalmopathy. The CDR3 runs from the conserved cysteine through the conserved F or W. Each record gives: CDR3 length, J gene, V gene, CDR3 protein.

length: 13; J: TRBJ2-1; V: TRBV7-6; CDR3: CASSLAGLAVQFF
length: 15; J: TRBJ1-2; V: TRBV6-2/TRBV6-3; CDR3: CASSYSGTANYGYTF
length: 15; J: TRBJ2-1; V: TRBV5-1; CDR3: CASSWGQGGSDEQFF
length: 13; J: TRBJ2-1; V: TRBV20-1; CDR3: CSARSSYHNEQFF
length: 14; J: TRBJ2-5; V: TRBV6-1; CDR3: CASSPRGPPGTQYF
length: 15; J: TRBJ2-5; V: TRBV7-2; CDR3: CASSLSSPGTATQYF
length: 14; J: TRBJ1-2; V: TRBV28; CDR3: CASSFGDTFYGYTF
length: 16; J: TRBJ1-5; V: TRBV4-3; CDR3: CASSQLYRDRNQPQHF
length: 16; J: TRBJ2-2; V: TRBV12-3/TRBV12-4; CDR3: CASSQRQGLNTGELFF
length: 18; J: TRBJ2-1; V: TRBV18; CDR3: CASSPPNEVERLGNEQFF
length: 14; J: TRBJ2-7; V: TRBV27; CDR3: CASRPGQGAYEQYF
length: 15; J: TRBJ2-3; V: TRBV12-3/TRBV12-4; CDR3: CASSSTNSGRDTQYF
length: 11; J: TRBJ2-7; V: TRBV6-1; CDR3: CASSNVYEQYF
length: 12; J: TRBJ2-7; V: TRBV28; CDR3: CASSSQGIQQYF
length: 17; J: TRBJ2-1; V: TRBV15; CDR3: CATSKTTSGGPYNEQFF
length: 15; J: TRBJ2-3; V: TRBV5-1; CDR3: CASSQISGGTDTQYF
length: 14; J: TRBJ2-5; V: TRBV11-2; CDR3: CASSLEPRAETQYF
length: 18; J: TRBJ1-2; V: TRBV6-5; CDR3: CASSYTLGQILKDYGYTF
length: 14; J: TRBJ2-5; V: TRBV19; CDR3: CASRGYHPGETQYF
length: 17; J: TRBJ1-1; V: TRBV7-9; CDR3: CASSTHRGRRENTEAFF
length: 15; J: TRBJ1-1; V: TRBV18; CDR3: CASSPAGGRNTEAFF
length: 12; J: TRBJ1-2; V: TRBV2; CDR3: CASSLGRSGYTF
length: 15; J: TRBJ2-2; V: TRBV6-2/TRBV6-3; CDR3: CASSRLAGVIGELFF
length: 16; J: TRBJ2-7; V: TRBV11-2; CDR3: CASSLEWGTGRYEQYF
length: 10; J: TRBJ2-5; V: TRBV6-1; CDR3: CASQGETQYF
length: 11; J: TRBJ1-2; V: TRBV12-3/TRBV12-4; CDR3: CASSTGFGYTF
length: 17; J: TRBJ2-3; V: TRBV5-1; CDR3: CASSFQPSGLRTDTQYF
length: 14; J: TRBJ1-1; V: TRBV5-1; CDR3: CASSNQGLDTEAFF
length: 14; J: TRBJ2-7; V: TRBV5-1; CDR3: CASSLGTAAYEQYF
length: 15; J: TRBJ2-5; V: TRBV7-2; CDR3: CASSRGSGGQETQYF
length: 12; J: TRBJ2-3; V: TRBV7-2; CDR3: CASSPRVGTQYF
length: 13; J: TRBJ1-1; V: TRBV7-2; CDR3: CATRRGGNTEAFF
length: 14; J: TRBJ1-3; V: TRBV11-2; CDR3: CASSLNPSGNTIYF